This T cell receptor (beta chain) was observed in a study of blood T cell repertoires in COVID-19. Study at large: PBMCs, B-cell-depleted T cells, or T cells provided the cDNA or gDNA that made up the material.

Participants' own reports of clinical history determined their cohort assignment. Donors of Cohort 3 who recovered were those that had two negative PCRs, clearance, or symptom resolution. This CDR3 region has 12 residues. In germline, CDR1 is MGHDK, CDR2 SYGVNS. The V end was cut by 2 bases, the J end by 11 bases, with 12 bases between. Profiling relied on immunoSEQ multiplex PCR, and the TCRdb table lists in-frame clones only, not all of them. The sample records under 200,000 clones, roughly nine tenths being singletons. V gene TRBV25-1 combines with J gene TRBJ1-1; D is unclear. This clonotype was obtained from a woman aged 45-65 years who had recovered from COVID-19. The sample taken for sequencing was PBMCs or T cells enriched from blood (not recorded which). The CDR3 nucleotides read TGTGCCAGCAGTGAAGTCCGCTCGGGGGCTTTCTTT. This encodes CASSEVRSGAFF.